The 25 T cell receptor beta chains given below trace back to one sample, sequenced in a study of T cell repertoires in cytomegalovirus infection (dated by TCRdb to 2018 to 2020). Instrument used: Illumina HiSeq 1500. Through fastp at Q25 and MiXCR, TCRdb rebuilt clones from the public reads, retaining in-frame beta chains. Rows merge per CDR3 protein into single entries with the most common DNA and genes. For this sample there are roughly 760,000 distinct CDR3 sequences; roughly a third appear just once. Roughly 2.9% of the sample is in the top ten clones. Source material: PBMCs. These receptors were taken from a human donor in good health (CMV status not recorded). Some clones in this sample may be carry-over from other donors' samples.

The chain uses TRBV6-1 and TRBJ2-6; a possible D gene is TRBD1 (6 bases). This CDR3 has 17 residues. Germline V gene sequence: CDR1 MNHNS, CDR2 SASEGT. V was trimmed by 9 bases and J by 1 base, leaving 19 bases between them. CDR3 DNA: TGTGCCAGAAGCCTCCGGTGGGGGCTGTCTGGGGCCAACGTCCTGACTTTC. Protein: CARSLRWGLSGANVLTF.

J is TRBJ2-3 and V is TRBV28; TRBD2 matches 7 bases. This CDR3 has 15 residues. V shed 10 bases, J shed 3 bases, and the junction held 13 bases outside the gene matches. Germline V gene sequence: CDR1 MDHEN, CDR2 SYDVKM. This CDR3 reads CATPQWLAETDTQYF. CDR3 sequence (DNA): TGTGCCACCCCTCAGTGGCTAGCGGAAACAGATACGCAGTATTTT.

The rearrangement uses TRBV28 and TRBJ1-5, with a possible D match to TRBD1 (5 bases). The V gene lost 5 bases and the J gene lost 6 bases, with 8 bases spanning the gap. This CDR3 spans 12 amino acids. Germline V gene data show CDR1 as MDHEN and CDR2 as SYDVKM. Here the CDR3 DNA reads TGTGCCAGCAGTGACAGTTTTCAGCCCCAGCATTTT. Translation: CASSDSFQPQHF.

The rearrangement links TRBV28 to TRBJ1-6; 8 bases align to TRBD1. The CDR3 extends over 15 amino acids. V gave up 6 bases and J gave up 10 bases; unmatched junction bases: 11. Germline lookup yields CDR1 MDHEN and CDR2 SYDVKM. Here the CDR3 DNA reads TGTGCCAGCAGCACCACAGGACAGGGTTGGTCACCCCTCCACTTT. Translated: CASSTTGQGWSPLHF.

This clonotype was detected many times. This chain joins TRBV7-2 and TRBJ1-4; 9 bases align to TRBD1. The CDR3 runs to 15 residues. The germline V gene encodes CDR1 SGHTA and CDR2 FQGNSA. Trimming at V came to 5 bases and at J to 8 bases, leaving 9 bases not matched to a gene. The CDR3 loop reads CASSRIQGAGEKLFF. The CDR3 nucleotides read TGTGCCAGCAGCCGTATACAGGGGGCAGGGGAAAAACTGTTTTTT.

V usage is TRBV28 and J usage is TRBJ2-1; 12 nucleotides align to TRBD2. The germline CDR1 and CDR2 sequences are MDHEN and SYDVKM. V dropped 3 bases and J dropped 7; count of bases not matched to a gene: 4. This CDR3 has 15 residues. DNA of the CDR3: TGTGCCAGCAGTTTGACTAGCGGGAGAGAAAATGAGCAGTTCTTC. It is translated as CASSLTSGRENEQFF.

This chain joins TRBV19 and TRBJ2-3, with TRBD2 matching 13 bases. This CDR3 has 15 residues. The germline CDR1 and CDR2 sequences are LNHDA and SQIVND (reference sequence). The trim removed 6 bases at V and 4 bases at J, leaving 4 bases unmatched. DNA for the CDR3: TGTGCCAGTAGCGGACTAGCGGGAGTGCCAGATACGCAGTATTTT. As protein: CASSGLAGVPDTQYF. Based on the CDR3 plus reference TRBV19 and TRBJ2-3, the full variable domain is DGGITQSPKYLFRKEGQNVTLSCEQNLNHDAMYWYRQDPGQGLRLIYYSQIVNDFQKGDIAEGYSVSREKKESFPLTVTSAQKNPTAFYLCASSGLAGVPDTQYFGPGTRLTVL.

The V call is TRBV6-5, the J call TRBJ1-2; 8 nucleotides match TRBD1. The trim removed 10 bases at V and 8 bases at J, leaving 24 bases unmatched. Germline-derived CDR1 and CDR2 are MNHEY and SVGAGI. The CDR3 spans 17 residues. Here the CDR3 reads CATSLGTGLQAGRGYTF. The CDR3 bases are TGTGCCACATCACTCGGGACAGGTCTTCAAGCGGGTAGGGGCTACACCTTC.

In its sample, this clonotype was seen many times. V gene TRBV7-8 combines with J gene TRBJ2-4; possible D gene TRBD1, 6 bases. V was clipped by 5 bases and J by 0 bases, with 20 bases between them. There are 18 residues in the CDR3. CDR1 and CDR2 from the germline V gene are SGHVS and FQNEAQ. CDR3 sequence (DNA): TGTGCCAGCAGCCTCAGGGGATTTCCGGCCGTAGCCAAAAACATTCAGTACTTC. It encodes CASSLRGFPAVAKNIQYF.

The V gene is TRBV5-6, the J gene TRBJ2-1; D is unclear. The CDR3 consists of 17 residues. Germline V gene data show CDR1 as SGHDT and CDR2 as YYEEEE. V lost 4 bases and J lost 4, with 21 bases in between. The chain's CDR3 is CASSHAGVPGRYNEQFF. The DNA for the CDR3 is TGTGCCAGCAGCCATGCTGGCGTTCCCGGTCGGTACAATGAGCAGTTCTTC.

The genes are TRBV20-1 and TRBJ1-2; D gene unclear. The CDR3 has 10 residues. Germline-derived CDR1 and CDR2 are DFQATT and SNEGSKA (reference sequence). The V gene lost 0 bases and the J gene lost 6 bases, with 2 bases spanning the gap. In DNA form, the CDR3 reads TGCAGTGCTAGAGATCATGGCTACACCTTC. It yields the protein CSARDHGYTF.

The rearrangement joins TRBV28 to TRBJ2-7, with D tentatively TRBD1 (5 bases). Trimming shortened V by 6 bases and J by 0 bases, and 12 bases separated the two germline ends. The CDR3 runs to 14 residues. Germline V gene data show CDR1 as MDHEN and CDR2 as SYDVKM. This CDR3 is CASRLRTSSYEQYF. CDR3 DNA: TGTGCCAGCAGGCTGAGGACAAGCTCCTACGAGCAGTACTTC.

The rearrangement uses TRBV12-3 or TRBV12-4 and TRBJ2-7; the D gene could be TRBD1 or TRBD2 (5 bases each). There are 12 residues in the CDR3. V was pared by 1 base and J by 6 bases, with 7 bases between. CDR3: CASSLGGVEQYF. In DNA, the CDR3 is TGTGCCAGCAGTTTAGGAGGGGTCGAGCAGTACTTC.

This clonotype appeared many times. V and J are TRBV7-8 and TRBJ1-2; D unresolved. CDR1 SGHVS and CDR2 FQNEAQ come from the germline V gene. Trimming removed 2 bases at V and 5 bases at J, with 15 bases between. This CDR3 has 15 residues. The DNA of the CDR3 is TGTGCCAGCAGCTTACTGCAGGAGCCGACTTATGGCTACACCTTC. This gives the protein CASSLLQEPTYGYTF.

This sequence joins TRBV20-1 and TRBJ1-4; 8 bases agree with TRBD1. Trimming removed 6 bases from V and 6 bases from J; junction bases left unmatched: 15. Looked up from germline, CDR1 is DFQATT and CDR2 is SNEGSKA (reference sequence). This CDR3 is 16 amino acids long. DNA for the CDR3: TGCAGTGCCGCACATGGTCCGGGACAGGACGATGAAAAACTGTTTTTT. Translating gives CSAAHGPGQDDEKLFF.

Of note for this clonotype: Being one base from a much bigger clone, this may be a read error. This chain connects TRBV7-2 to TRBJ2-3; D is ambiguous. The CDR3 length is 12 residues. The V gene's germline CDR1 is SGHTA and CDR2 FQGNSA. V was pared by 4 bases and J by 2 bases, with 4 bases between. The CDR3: CASSYDTDTQYF. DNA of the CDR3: TGTGCCAGCAGCTACGACACAGATACGCAGTATTTT.

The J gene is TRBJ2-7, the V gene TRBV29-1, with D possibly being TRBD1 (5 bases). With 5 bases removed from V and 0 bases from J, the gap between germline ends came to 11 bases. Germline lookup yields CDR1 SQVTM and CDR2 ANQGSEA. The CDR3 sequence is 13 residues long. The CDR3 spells CSVTDKPSYEQYF. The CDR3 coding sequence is TGCAGCGTTACGGACAAGCCCTCCTACGAGCAGTACTTC.

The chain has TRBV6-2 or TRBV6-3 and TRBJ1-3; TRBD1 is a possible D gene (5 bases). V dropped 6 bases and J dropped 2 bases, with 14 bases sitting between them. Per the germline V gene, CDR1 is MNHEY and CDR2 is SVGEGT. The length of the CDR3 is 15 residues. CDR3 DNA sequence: TGTGCCAGCAGGATTCAGGGTAGCGCTGGAAACACCATATATTTT. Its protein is CASRIQGSAGNTIYF.

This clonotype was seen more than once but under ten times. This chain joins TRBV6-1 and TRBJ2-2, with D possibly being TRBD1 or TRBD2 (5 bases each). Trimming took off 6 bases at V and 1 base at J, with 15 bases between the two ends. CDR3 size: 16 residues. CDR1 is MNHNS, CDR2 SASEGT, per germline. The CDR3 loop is CASSPISGGNTGELFF. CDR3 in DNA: TGTGCCAGCAGCCCGATAAGTGGGGGGAACACCGGGGAGCTGTTTTTT.

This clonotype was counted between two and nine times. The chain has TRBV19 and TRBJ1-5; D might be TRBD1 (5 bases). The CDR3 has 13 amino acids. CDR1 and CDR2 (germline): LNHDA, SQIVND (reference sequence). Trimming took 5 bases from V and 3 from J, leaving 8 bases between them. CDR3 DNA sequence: TGTGCCAGTAGTGCAGGGCCCAATCAGCCCCAGCATTTT. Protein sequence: CASSAGPNQPQHF.

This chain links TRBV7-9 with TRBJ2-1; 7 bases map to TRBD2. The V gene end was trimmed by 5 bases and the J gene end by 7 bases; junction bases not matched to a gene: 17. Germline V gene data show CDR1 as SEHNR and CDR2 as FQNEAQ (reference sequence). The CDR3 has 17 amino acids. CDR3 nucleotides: TGTGCCAGCAGCCCGCCCGGACTCCAGCGGGGAGGGAATGAGCAGTTCTTC. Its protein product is CASSPPGLQRGGNEQFF.

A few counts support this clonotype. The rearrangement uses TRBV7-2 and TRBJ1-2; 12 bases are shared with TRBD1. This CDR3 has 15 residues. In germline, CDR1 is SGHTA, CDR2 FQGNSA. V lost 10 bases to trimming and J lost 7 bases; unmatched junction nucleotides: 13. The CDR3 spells CAIAFSGQGAGGYTF. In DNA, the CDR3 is TGTGCCATCGCCTTCTCGGGACAGGGGGCAGGTGGCTACACCTTC. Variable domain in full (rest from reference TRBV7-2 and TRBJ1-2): GAGVSQSPSNKVTEKGKDVELRCDPISGHTALYWYRQSLGQGLEFLIYFQGNSAPDKSGLPSDRFSAERTGGSVSTLTIQRTQQEDSAVYLCAIAFSGQGAGGYTFGSGTRLTVV.

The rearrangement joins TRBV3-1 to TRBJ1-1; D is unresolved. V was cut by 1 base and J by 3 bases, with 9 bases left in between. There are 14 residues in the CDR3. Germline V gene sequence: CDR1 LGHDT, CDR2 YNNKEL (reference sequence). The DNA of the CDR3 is TGTGCCAGCAGCCAAGTACCTGGTTACACTGAAGCTTTCTTT. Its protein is CASSQVPGYTEAFF.

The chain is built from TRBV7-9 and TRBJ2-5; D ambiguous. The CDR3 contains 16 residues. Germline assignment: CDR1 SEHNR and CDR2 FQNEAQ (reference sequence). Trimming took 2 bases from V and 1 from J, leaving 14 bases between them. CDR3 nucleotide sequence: TGTGCCAGCAGCTTACTCGGGCCCCCTGGCCAAGAGACCCAGTACTTC. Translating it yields CASSLLGPPGQETQYF.

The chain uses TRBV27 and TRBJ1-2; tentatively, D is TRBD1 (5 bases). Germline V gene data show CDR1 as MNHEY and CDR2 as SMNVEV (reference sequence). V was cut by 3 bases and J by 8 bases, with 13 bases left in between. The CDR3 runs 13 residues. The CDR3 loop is CASSFVGTGGYTF. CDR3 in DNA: TGTGCCAGCAGTTTTGTAGGGACTGGGGGCTACACCTTC.